This T cell receptor beta chain was found in a study of T cells in Graves' hyperthyroidism and ophthalmopathy. The study's findings and limits: Most thyroid clonotypes expanded above 0.001 were also detected in blood.

Amplification yielded TCR beta CDR3 regions, with RNA transcripts as the source. A set of HTBI primers served as the primers for a first-round RT-PCR of the TCR CDR3. TCRdb fed the multiplex PCR reads into MiXCR, producing one record per CDR3 protein. The sample holds around 350,000 distinct CDR3 sequences; about 15% are singletons and the top ten take around 30%. Diagnostic decisions used clinical symptoms, serum thyroxine and TRAb, thyroid ultrasound and orbital computed tomography. This clonotype appeared many times. What it recognizes is unknown. Per the germline V gene, CDR1 is LGHNA and CDR2 is YSLEER. V lost 3 bases, J lost 3 bases, and 7 bases stayed unmatched. CDR3 length equals 15 residues.

This receptor was obtained from a woman aged 18-29 years with Graves' hyperthyroidism that later progressed to Graves' ophthalmopathy. The chain recombines TRBV4-3 with TRBJ2-7, with 8 positions matching TRBD2. The specimen sequenced was blood. This chain's CDR3 is CASSQQAGVVYEQYF. CDR3 coding DNA: TGCGCCAGCAGCCAGCAAGCGGGAGTGGTCTACGAGCAGTACTTC.